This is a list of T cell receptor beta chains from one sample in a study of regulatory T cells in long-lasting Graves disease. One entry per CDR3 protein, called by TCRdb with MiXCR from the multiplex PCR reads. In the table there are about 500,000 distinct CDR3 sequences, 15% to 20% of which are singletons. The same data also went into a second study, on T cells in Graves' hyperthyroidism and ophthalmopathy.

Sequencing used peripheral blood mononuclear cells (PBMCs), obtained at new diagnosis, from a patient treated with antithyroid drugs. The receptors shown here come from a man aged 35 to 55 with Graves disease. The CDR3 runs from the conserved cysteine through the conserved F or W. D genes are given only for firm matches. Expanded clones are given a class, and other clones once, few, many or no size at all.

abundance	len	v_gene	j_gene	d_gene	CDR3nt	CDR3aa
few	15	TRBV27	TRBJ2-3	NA	TGTGCCAGCTATACCCCTCGCGGGAGCACAGATACGCAGTATTTT	CASYTPRGSTDTQYF
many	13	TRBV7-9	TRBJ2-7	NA	TGTGCCAGCACGTCCCAGTCTCCCACCGAGCAGTACTTC	CASTSQSPTEQYF
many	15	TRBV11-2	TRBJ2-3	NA	TGTGCCAGCAGCTTGAGTTCTAGAGGTGGAGATACGCAGTATTTT	CASSLSSRGGDTQYF
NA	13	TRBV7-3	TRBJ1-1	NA	TGTGCCAGCAGCCATCGAGGGCATGCTGAAGCTTTCTTT	CASSHRGHAEAFF
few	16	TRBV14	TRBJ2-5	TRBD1	TGTGCCAGCAGCCAAACCATGGGGACAGTCACAGAGACCCAGTACTTC	CASSQTMGTVTETQYF
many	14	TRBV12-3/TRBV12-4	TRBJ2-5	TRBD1	TGTGCCAGCAGTTACAGGACAGGGCGGGCGACCCAGTACTTC	CASSYRTGRATQYF
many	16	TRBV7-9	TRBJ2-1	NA	TGTGCCAGCAGCCTTACCGGCGGGGCCTTCTACAATGAGCAGTTCTTC	CASSLTGGAFYNEQFF
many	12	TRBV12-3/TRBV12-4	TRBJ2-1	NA	TGTGCCAGCAGCCCCCTCTCCGATGAGCAGTTCTTC	CASSPLSDEQFF
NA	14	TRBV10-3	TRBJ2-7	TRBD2	TGTGCCATCGGGACTAGCGGGAGTCCGGACGAGCAGTACTTC	CAIGTSGSPDEQYF
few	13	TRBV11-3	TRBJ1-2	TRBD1	TGTGCCAGCAGCCTCGGACAGGGCGGTGGCTACACCTTC	CASSLGQGGGYTF
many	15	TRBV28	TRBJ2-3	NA	TGTGCCAGCAGTTCCCCTGACGGGGTGACAGATACGCAGTATTTT	CASSSPDGVTDTQYF
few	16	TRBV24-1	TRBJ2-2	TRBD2	TGTGCCACCAGTGATTTGCCAGCGGGGGAAACCGGGGAGCTGTTTTTT	CATSDLPAGETGELFF
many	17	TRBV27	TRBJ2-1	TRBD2	TGTGCCAGCAGTTTAGGAGCGGGAGGGCCCCCCTACAATGAGCAGTTCTTC	CASSLGAGGPPYNEQFF
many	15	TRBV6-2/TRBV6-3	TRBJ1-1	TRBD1	TGTGCCAGCAGTTACTGGTCCGACAGGGACACTGAAGCTTTCTTT	CASSYWSDRDTEAFF
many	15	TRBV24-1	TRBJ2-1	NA	TGTGCCACCAGTGACCCCTTAGCCGTCCACAATGAGCAGTTCTTC	CATSDPLAVHNEQFF
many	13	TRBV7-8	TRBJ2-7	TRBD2	TGTGCCAGCAGCCAGGAGTTAGCGGGGGAGCAGTACTTC	CASSQELAGEQYF
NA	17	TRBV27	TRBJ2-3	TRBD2	TGTGCCAGCAGCCCCCCACCTAGCGGGAGGGCGGGAGATACGCAGTATTTT	CASSPPPSGRAGDTQYF
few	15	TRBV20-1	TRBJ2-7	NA	TGCAGTGCTAGAGATGAAGCCATGCTCTCCTACGAGCAGTACTTC	CSARDEAMLSYEQYF
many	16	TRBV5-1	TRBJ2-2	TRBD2	TGCGCCAGCAGCCCCAGACTAGCGGGAGTATCCGGGGAGCTGTTTTTT	CASSPRLAGVSGELFF
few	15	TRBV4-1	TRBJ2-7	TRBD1	TGCGCCAGCAGCGACCCGGGACAGGGTCGGCACGAGCAGTACTTC	CASSDPGQGRHEQYF
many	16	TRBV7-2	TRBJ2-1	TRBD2	TGTGCCAGCAGCTACTACGTAGCGGGAGGAGGCAATGAGCAGTTCTTC	CASSYYVAGGGNEQFF
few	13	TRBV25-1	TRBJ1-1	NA	TGTGCCAGCAAGGATCCCGCAGGAACTGAAGCTTTCTTT	CASKDPAGTEAFF
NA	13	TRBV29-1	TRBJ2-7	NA	TGCAGCATTTCCCGGGCGGCTTGGGGGGAGCAGTACTTC	CSISRAAWGEQYF
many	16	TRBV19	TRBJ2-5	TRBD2	TGTGCCAGTAGTATACTAGCGGGAGGCCTCGAAGAGACCCAGTACTTC	CASSILAGGLEETQYF
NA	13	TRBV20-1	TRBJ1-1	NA	TGCAGTGCCCCATCCCCCCAGAACACTGAAGCTTTCTTT	CSAPSPQNTEAFF
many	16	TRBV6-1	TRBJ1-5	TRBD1	TGTGCCAGCAGATCCTCCCCAACAGGGGACGGTCAGCCCCAGCATTTT	CASRSSPTGDGQPQHF
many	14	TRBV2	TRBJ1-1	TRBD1	TGTGCCAGCAGTGCACAGGGGGCAAGGACTGAAGCTTTCTTT	CASSAQGARTEAFF
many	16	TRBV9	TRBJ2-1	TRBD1	TGTGCCAGCAGCGTAGCGGGGACAGGGGAACTTATTGAGCAGTTCTTC	CASSVAGTGELIEQFF
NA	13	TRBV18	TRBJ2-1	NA	TGTGCCAGCTCGCGGGACATCCAGTCGGGGCAGTTCTTC	CASSRDIQSGQFF
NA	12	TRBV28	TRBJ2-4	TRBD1	TGTGCCAGTTCGGACAGGGGTGACATTCAGTACTTC	CASSDRGDIQYF
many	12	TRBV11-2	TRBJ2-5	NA	TGTGCCAGCAGCTTTACCCAAGAGACCCAGTACTTC	CASSFTQETQYF
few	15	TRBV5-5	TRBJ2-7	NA	TGTGCCAGCAGCTTGGAAGTGGGACGGGCGTGGGAGCAGTACTTC	CASSLEVGRAWEQYF
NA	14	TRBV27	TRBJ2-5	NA	TGTGCCAGCAGTACCCTCGAAGGGCGAGAGACCCAGTACTTC	CASSTLEGRETQYF
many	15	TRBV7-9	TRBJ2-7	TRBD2	TGTGCCAGCAGCTTAATCGGCGTTGGGACTATCGAGCAGTACTTC	CASSLIGVGTIEQYF
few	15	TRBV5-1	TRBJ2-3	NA	TGCGCCAGCAGCTTGGCCACCGCCCGCACAGATACGCAGTATTTT	CASSLATARTDTQYF
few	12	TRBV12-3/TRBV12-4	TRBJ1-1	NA	TGTGCCAGCAGCCCGGCGGGCACTGAAGCTTTCTTT	CASSPAGTEAFF
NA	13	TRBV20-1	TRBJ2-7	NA	TGCAGTGCTAGCCTTAGGCTGGGCTACGAGCAGTACTTC	CSASLRLGYEQYF
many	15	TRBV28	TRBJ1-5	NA	TGTGCCAGCAGTTTGGGCGGGTTGAGCAATCAGCCCCAGCATTTT	CASSLGGLSNQPQHF
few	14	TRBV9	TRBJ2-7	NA	TGTGCCAGCAGCGTAGGATCAACCGGCTACGAGCAGTACTTC	CASSVGSTGYEQYF
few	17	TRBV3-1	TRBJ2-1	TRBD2	TGTGCCAGCAGCCAAGGGGGACTAGCGGGAAAGGGCAATGAGCAGTTCTTC	CASSQGGLAGKGNEQFF
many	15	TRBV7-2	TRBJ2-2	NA	TGTGCCAGCAGCCCGGACAGATTTAACACCGGGGAGCTGTTTTTT	CASSPDRFNTGELFF
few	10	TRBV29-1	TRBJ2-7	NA	TGCAGCGTTGGTCACTCCGAGCAGTACTTC	CSVGHSEQYF
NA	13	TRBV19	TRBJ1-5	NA	TGTGCCAGTTCGGATCATAGCAATCAGCCCCAGCATTTT	CASSDHSNQPQHF
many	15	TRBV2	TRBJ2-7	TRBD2	TGTGCCAGCAGATTACTTTTGGCGGGGGTGGGTGAGCAGTACTTC	CASRLLLAGVGEQYF
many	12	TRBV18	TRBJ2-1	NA	TGTGCCAGCTCACCTTTCCGCGACGAGCAGTTCTTC	CASSPFRDEQFF
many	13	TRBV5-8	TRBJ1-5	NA	TGTGCCAGCAGCACAGGGATGAGACAGCCCCAGCATTTT	CASSTGMRQPQHF
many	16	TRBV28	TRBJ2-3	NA	TGTGCCAGCAGTTTATGGTCGCCGTGGTCCACAGATACGCAGTATTTT	CASSLWSPWSTDTQYF
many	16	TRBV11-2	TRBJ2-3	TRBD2	TGTGCCAGCAGCTTAGTTCCAGGGAGGGGCACAGATACGCAGTATTTT	CASSLVPGRGTDTQYF
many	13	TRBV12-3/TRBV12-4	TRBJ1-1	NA	TGTGCCAGCCGCAATATGGGAGACACTGAAGCTTTCTTT	CASRNMGDTEAFF
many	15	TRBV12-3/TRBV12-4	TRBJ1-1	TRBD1	TGTGCCAGCAGTTTTGGGACAGTCGGTGGGACTGAAGCTTTCTTT	CASSFGTVGGTEAFF